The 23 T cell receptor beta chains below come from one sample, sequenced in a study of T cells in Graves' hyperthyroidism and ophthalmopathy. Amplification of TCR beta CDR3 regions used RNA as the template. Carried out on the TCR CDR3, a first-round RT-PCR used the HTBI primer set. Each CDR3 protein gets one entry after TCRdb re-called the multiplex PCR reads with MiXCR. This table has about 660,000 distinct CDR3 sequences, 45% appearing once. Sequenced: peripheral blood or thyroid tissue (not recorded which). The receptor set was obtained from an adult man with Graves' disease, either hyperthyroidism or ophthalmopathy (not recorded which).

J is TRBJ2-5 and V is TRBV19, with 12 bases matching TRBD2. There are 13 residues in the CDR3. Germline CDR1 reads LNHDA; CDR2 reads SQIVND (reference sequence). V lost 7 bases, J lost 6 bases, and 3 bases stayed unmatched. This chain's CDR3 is CASTSGGAQTQYF. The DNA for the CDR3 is TGTGCCAGTACTAGCGGGGGGGCACAGACCCAGTACTTC.

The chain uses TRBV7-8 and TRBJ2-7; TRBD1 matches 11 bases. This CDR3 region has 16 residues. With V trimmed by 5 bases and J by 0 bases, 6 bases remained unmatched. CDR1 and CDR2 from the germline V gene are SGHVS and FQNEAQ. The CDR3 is CASSQGQGASSYEQYF. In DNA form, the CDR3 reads TGTGCCAGCAGCCAAGGACAGGGGGCAAGCTCCTACGAGCAGTACTTC.

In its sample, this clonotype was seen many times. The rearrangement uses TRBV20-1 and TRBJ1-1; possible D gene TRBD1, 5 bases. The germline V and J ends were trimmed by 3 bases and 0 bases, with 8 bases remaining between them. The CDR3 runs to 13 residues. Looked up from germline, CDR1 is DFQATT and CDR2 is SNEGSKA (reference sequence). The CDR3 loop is CSASGQLNTEAFF. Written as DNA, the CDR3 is TGCAGTGCTAGCGGACAACTGAACACTGAAGCTTTCTTT.

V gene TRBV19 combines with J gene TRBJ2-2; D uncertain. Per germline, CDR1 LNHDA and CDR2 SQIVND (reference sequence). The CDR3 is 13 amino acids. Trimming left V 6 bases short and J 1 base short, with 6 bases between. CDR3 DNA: TGTGCCAGTAGATACTGGAACACCGGGGAGCTGTTTTTT. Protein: CASRYWNTGELFF. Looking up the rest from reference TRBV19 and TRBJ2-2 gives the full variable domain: DGGITQSPKYLFRKEGQNVTLSCEQNLNHDAMYWYRQDPGQGLRLIYYSQIVNDFQKGDIAEGYSVSREKKESFPLTVTSAQKNPTAFYLCASRYWNTGELFFGEGSRLTVL.

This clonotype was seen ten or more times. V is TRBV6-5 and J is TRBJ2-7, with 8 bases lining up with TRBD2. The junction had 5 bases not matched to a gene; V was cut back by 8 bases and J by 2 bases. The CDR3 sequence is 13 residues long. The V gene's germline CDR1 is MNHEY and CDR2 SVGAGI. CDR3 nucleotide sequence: TGTGCCAGCCATACTAGCGGTACCTACGAGCAGTACTTC. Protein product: CASHTSGTYEQYF.

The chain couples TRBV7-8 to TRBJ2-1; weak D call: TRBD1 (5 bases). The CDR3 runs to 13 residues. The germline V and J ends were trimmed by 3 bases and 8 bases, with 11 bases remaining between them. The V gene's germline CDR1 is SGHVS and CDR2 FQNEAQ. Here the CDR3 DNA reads TGTGCCAGCAGCTTTGGGCAGGGCTATGAGCAGTTCTTC. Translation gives CASSFGQGYEQFF.

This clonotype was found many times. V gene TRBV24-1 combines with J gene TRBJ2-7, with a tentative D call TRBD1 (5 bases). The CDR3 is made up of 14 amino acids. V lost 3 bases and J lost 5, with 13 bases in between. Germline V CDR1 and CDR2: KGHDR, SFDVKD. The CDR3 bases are TGTGCCACCAGTGATGTGCACCAGGGTCACGAGCAGTACTTC. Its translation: CATSDVHQGHEQYF.

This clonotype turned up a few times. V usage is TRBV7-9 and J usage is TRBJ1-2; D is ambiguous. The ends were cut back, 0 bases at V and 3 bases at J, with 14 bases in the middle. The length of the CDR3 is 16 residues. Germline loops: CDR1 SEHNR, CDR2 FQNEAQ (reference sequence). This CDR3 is CASSLAGRELDYGYTF. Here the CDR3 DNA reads TGTGCCAGCAGCTTAGCAGGTCGGGAGCTGGACTATGGCTACACCTTC.

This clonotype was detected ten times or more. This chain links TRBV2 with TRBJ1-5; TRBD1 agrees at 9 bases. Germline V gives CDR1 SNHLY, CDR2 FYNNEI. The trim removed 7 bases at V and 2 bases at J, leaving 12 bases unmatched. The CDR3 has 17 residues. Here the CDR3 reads CASNPGQGLGGNQPQHF. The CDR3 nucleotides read TGTGCCAGCAATCCGGGACAGGGACTGGGAGGCAATCAGCCCCAGCATTTT. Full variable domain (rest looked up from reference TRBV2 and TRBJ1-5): EPEVTQTPSHQVTQMGQEVILRCVPISNHLYFYWYRQILGQKVEFLVSFYNNEISEKSEIFDDQFSVERPDGSNFTLKIRSTKLEDSAMYFCASNPGQGLGGNQPQHFGDGTRLSIL.

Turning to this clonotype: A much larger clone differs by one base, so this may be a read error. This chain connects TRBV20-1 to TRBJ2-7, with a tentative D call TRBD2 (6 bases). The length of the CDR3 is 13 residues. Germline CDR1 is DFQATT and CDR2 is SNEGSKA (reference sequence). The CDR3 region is CSASVGSSYVQYF. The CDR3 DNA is TGCAGTGCTAGTGTCGGGAGCTCCTACGTGCAGTACTTC.

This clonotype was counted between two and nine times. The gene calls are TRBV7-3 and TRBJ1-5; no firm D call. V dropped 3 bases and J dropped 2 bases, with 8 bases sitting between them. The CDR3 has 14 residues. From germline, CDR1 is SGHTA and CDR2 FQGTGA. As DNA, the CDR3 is TGTGCCAGCAGCTTCAATGCAGGCAATCAGCCCCAGCATTTT. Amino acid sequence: CASSFNAGNQPQHF.

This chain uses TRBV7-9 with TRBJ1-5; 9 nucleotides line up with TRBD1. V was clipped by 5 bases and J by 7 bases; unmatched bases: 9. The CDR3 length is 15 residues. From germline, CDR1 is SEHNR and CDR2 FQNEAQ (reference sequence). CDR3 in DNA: TGTGCCAGCAGCCGGATACAGGGGGCTAGCCAGCCCCAGCATTTT. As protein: CASSRIQGASQPQHF.

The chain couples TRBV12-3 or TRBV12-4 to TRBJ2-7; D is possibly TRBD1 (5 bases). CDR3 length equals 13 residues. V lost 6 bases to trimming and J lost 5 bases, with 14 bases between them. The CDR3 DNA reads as TGTGCCAGCAGGCCTCAGGGTACTGACGAGCAGTACTTC. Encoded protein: CASRPQGTDEQYF.

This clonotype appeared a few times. The CDR3 sequence is CASKPDRARNSPLHF. The CDR3 region has the DNA TGTGCCAGCAAACCCGACAGGGCGAGGAATTCACCCCTCCACTTT. The chain has TRBV10-3 and TRBJ1-6; TRBD1 matches 7 bases. This CDR3 region has 15 residues. Losses at the gene ends were 10 bases for V and 7 bases for J; bases not matched to a gene: 13. Germline CDR1 ENHRY, CDR2 SYGVKD.

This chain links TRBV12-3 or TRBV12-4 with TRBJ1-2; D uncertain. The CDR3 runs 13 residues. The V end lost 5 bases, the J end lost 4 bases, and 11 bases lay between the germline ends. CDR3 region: CASSPGSFYGYTF. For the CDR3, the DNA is TGTGCCAGCAGTCCCGGGAGTTTCTATGGCTACACCTTC.

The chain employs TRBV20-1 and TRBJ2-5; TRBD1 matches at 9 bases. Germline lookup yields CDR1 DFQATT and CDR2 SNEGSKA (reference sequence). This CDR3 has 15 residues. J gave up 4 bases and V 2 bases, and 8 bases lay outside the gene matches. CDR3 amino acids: CSARSNPTGGETQYF. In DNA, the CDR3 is TGCAGTGCTAGATCAAATCCGACAGGGGGAGAGACCCAGTACTTC.

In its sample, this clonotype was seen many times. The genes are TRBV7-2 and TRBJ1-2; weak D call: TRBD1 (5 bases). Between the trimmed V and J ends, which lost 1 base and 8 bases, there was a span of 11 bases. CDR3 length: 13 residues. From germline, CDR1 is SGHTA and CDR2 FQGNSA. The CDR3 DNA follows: TGTGCCAGCAGCTTAGGCAGGGCCAGGGGCTACACCTTC. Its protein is CASSLGRARGYTF. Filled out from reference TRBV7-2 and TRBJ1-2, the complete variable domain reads GAGVSQSPSNKVTEKGKDVELRCDPISGHTALYWYRQSLGQGLEFLIYFQGNSAPDKSGLPSDRFSAERTGGSVSTLTIQRTQQEDSAVYLCASSLGRARGYTFGSGTRLTVV.

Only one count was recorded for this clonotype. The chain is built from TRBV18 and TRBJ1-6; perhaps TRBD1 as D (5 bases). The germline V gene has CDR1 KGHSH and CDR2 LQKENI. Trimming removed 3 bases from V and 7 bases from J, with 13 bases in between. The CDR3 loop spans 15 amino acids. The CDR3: CASSPEGLANSPLHF. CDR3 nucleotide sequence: TGTGCCAGCTCACCGGAGGGACTTGCAAATTCACCCCTCCACTTT.

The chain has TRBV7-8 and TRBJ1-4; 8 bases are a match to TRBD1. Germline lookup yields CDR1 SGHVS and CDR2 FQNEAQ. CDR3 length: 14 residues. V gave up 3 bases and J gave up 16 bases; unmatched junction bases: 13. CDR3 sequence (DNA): TGTGCCAGCAGCTTTGGGGTACAGGGGGGCCCCAAGTTTTTT. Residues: CASSFGVQGGPKFF.

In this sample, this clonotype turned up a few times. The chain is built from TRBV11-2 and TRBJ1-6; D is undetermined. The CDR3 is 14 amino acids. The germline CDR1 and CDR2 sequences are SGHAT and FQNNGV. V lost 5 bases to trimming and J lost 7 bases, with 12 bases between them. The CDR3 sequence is CASSQETGNSPLHF. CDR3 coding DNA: TGTGCCAGCAGCCAAGAAACGGGAAATTCACCCCTCCACTTT. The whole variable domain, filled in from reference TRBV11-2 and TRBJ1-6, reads EAGVAQSPRYKIIEKRQSVAFWCNPISGHATLYWYQQILGQGPKLLIQFQNNGVVDDSQLPKDRFSAERLKGVDSTLKIQPAKLEDSAVYLCASSQETGNSPLHFGNGTRLTVT.

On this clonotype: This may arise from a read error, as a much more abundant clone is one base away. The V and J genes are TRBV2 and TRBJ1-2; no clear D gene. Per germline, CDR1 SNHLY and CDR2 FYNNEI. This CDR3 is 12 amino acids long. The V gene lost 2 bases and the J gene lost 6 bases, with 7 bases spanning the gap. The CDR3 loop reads CASSENWDGYTF. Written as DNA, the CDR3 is TGTGCCAGCAGTGAAAACTGGGATGGCTACACCTTC.

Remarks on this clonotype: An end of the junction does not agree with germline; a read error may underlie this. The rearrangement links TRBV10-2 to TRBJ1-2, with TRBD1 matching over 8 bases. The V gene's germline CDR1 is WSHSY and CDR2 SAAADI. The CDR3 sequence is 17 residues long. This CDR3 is CASSQVRGQAGIYGYTF. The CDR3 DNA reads TGTGCCAGCAGCCAAGTGAGGGGACAGGCAGGGATTTATGGCTACACCTTC.

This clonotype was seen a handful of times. CDR3 sequence (DNA): TGTGCCAGCAGTTCTCACAGGGGTTCCTACGAGCAGTACTTC. It is translated as CASSSHRGSYEQYF. The chain has TRBV6-5 and TRBJ2-7; TRBD1 aligns across 7 bases. The germline gives CDR1 MNHEY, CDR2 SVGAGI. CDR3 length: 14 residues. The V gene end was trimmed by 4 bases and the J gene end by 1 base; junction bases not matched to a gene: 4.